This T cell receptor (beta chain) came from a study of beta chain features in type 1 diabetes. Per germline, CDR1 LGHNA and CDR2 YNFKEQ. With 3 bases clipped from V and 9 bases from J, the junction kept 6 bases outside the gene matches. CDR3 length equals 14 residues. What was sequenced were expressed TCRB transcripts, since all of the isolated RNA had been reverse transcribed. Profiling relied on immunoSEQ multiplex PCR, and the TCRdb table lists in-frame clones only, not all of them. Of fewer than 250,000 clones listed, about 70% are singletons. Sorting that relied on CD45RO/CCR7/CD25/CD127/CD95/CD27 yielded CD4+ naive, central memory, regulatory and stem cell-like memory cells. Every sorted population was more than 98% pure. General study points: A pattern of fewer insertions and more deletions at VDJ junctions was seen in type 1 diabetes patients.

Comments on this clone: What it binds is not known.

The TCR comes from a man younger than 45 in good health. This chain connects TRBV4-2 to TRBJ2-1; 9 positions agree with TRBD1. The sample comprised naive CD4+ T cells from blood. The CDR3 region is CASSQTGTGPEQFF. The DNA for the CDR3 is TGTGCCAGCAGCCAGACCGGGACAGGGCCTGAGCAGTTCTTC.